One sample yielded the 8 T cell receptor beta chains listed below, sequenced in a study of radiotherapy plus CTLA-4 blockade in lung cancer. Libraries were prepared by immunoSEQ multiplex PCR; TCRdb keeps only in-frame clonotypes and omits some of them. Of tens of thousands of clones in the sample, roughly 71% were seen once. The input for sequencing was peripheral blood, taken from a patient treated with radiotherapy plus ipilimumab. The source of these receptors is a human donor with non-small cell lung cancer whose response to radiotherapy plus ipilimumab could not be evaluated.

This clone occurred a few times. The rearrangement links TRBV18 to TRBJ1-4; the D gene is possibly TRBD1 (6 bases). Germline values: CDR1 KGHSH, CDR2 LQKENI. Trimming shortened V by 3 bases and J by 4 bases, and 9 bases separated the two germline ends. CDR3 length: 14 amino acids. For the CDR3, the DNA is TGTGCCAGCTCACCGGGACATGGTAATGAAAAACTGTTTTTT. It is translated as CASSPGHGNEKLFF.

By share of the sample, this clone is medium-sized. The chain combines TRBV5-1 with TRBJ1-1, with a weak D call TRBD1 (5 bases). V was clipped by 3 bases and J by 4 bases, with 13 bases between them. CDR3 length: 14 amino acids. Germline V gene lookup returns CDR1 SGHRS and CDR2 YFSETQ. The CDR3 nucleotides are TGCGCCAGCAGCTCGGCCGTCGGGGGCACTGAAGCTTTCTTT. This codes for CASSSAVGGTEAFF.

CDR3 nucleotide sequence: TGCACCAGCAACCCGGGGACTAGCGAATACACAGATACGCAGTATTTT. Translating it yields CTSNPGTSEYTDTQYF. V usage is TRBV1 and J usage is TRBJ2-3; the table's D call, TRBD2, has no DNA check behind it. TRBV1 is assigned pseudogene status. There are 16 residues in the CDR3.

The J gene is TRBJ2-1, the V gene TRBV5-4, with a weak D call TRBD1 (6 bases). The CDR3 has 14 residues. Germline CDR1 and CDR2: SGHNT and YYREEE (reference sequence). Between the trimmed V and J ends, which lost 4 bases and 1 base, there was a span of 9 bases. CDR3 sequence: CASSRQESYNEQFF. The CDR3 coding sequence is TGTGCCAGCAGCCGACAGGAATCCTACAATGAGCAGTTCTTC.

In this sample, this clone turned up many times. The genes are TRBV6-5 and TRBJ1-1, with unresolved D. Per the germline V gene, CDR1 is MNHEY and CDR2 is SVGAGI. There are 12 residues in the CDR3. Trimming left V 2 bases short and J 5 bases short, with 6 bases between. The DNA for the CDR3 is TGTGCCAGCAGTTACGGAGGGACTGAAGCTTTCTTT. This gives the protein CASSYGGTEAFF.

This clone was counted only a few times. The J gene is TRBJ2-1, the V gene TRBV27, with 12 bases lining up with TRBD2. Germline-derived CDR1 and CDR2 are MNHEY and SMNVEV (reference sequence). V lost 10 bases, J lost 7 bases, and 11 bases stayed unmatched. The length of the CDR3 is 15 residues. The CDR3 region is CATRYLTSGSNEQFF. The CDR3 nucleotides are TGTGCCACCAGATACCTGACTAGCGGGAGTAATGAGCAGTTCTTC.

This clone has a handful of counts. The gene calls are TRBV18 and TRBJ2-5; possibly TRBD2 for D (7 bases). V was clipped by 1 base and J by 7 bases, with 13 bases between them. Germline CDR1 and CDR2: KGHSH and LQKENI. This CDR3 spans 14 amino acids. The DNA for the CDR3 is TGTGCCAGCTCACCACAGGGGGGGCCAGGGACCCAGTACTTC. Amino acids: CASSPQGGPGTQYF.

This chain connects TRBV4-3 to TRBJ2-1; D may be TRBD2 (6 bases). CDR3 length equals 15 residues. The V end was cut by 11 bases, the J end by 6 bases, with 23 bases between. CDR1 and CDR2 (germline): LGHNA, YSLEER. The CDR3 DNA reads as TGCGCCTCCTCGTTAGCGGCACATCCTTCCAATGAGCAGTTCTTC. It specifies CASSLAAHPSNEQFF.